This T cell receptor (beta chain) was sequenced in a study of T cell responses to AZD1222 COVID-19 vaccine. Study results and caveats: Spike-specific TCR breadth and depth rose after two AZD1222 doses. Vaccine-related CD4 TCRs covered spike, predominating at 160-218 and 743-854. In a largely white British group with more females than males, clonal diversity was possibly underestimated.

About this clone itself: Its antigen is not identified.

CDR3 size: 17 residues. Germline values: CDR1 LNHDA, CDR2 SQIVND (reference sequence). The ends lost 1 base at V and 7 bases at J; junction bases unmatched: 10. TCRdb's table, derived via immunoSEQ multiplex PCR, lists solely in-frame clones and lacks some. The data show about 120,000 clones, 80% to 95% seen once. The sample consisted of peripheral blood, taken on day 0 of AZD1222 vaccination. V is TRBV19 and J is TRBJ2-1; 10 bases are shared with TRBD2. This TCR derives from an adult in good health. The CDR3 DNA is TGTGCCAGTAGTATAGCTCTGGGGTCTAGCGGGGGAAATGAGCAGTTCTTC. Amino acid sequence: CASSIALGSSGGNEQFF.